Given below is one T cell receptor (beta chain) in context. The target antigen is unknown. This record comes from a study of T-cell memory formation after mild COVID-19. Points from the study as a whole: Several responding clones turned up in pre-infection memory, indicating that cross-reactive memory may have taken part. CD4+ bias marked clones expanding day 15 to 37, unlike balanced contracting clones. The authors did not confirm SARS-CoV-2 specificity of second-wave clones peaking day 37. Mainly CM and EM harbored the contracting CD4+ clones; mainly EMRA harbored the CD8+ ones.

In germline, CDR1 is SGHDT, CDR2 YYEEEE. The length of the CDR3 is 13 residues. Trimming pared 5 bases from V and 0 bases from J, leaving 6 bases between. TCRdb re-called the 5' RACE reads through MiXCR, storing one row per CDR3 protein. The sample has 200,000 to 250,000 distinct CDR3 sequences, 15% to 19% seen once. Sequenced sample: PBMCs or a T cell subset sorted from them (not recorded which). The V and J genes are TRBV5-6 and TRBJ1-3, with D hard to call. This sequence originates from an adult woman who had mild COVID-19 (a few samples of this study predate the infection). Cell type and time point are not known. The CDR3 loop is CASSRYSGNTIYF. In DNA, the CDR3 is TGTGCCAGCAGTCGATACTCTGGAAACACCATATATTTT.